The entry below gives a single T cell receptor (beta chain) sequence along with its context. This entry belongs to a study of shared clonotypes between healthy human individuals. Generated by immunoSEQ multiplex PCR, the TCRdb table keeps only in-frame clones and is missing some. The data show over a million clones, with more than 75% seen just once and more than 0.55% held by the top ten. The TCR was taken from a man aged 18 to 29 in good health. Some clones in this sample may be carry-over from other donors' samples. Sequencing was done on a sample of memory CD4+ T cells from PBMCs. Subset defined: CD45RA-negative fraction.

The CDR3 DNA sequence: TGTGCCAGTAGTATTTGGGACAGGGGAACTTTTTTCGCTGAAGCTTTCTTT. Translating gives CASSIWDRGTFFAEAFF. The rearrangement uses TRBV19 and TRBJ1-1; TRBD1 matches at 10 bases. The junction had 13 bases not matched to a gene; V was cut back by 3 bases and J by 6 bases. The CDR3 extends over 17 amino acids. Per the germline V gene, CDR1 is LNHDA and CDR2 is SQIVND (reference sequence).